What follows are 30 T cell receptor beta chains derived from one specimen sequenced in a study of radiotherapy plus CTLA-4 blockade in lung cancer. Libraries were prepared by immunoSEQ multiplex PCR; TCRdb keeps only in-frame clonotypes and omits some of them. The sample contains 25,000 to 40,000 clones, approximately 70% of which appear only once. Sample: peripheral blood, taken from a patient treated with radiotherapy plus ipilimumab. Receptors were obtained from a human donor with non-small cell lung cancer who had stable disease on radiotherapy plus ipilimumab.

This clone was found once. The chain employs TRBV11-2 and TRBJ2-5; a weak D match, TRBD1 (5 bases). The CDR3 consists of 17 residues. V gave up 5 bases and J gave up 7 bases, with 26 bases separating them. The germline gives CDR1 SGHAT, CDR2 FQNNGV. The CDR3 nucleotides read TGTGCCAGCAGCCCGCTATTGGGGCAGAGCCCGTTTGGGACCCAGTACTTC. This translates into CASSPLLGQSPFGTQYF.

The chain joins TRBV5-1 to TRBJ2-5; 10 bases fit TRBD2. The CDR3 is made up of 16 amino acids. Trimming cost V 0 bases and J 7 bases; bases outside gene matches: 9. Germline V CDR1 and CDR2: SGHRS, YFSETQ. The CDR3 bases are TGCGCCAGCAGCTTGGCAAGCGGGAGGGCCCCAGGGACCCAGTACTTC. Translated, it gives CASSLASGRAPGTQYF.

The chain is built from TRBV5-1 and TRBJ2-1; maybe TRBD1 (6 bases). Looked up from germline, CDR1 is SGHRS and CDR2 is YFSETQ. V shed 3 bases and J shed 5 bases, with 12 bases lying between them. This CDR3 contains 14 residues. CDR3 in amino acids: CASSWGTTDNEQFF. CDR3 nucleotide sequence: TGCGCCAGCAGCTGGGGGACAACGGACAATGAGCAGTTCTTC.

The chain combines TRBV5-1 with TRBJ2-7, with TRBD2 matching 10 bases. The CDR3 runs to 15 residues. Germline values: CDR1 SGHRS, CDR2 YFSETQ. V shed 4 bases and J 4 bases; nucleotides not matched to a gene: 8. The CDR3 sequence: CASSTSLAGSYEQYF. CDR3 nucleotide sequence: TGCGCCAGCAGCACGTCACTAGCGGGATCGTACGAGCAGTACTTC.

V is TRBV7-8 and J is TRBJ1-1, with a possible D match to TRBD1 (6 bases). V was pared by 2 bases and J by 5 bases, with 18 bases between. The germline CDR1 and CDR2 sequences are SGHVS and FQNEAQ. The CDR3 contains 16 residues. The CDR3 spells CASSLTAGVRGTEAFF. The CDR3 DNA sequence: TGTGCCAGCAGCTTAACCGCAGGGGTTCGAGGAACTGAAGCTTTCTTT.

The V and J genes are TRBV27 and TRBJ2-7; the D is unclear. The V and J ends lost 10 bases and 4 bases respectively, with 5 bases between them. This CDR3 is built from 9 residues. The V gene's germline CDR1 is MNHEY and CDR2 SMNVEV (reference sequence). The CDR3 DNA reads TGTGCCACCCTGTACGAGCAGTACTTC. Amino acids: CATLYEQYF.

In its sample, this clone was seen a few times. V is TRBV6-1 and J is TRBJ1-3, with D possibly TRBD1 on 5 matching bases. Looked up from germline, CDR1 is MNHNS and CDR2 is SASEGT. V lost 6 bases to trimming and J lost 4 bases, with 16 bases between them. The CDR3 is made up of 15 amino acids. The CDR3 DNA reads TGTGCCAGCAGCCTCAGGGTAGGAGGAGGAAACACCATATATTTT. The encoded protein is CASSLRVGGGNTIYF.

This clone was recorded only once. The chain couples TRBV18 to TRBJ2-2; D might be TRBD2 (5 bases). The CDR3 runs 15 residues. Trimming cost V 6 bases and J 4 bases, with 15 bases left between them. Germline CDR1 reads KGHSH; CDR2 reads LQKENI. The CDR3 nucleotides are TGTGCCAGCTCCCGGGGTCAGAGAAGCACCGGGGAGCTGTTTTTT. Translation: CASSRGQRSTGELFF.

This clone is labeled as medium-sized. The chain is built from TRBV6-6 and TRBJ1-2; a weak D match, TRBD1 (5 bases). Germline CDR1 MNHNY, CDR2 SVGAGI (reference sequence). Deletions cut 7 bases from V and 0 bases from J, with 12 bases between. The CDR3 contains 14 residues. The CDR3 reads CASTPRETNYGYTF. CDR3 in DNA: TGTGCCAGCACGCCCAGGGAAACTAACTATGGCTACACCTTC.

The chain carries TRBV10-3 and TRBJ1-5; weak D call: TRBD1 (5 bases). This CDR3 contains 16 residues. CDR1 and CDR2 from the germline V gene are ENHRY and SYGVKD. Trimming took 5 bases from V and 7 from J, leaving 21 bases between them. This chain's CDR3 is CAISNHGGELGQPQHF. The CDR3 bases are TGTGCCATCAGTAACCACGGGGGAGAATTGGGACAGCCCCAGCATTTT.

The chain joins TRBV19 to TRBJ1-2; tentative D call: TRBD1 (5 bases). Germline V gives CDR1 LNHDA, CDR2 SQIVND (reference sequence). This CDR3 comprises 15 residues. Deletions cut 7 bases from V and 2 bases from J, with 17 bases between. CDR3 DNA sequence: TGTGCCAGTACGGGGGGTCTCCGGGGGAACTATGGCTACACCTTC. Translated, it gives CASTGGLRGNYGYTF. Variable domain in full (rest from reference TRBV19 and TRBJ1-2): DGGITQSPKYLFRKEGQNVTLSCEQNLNHDAMYWYRQDPGQGLRLIYYSQIVNDFQKGDIAEGYSVSREKKESFPLTVTSAQKNPTAFYLCASTGGLRGNYGYTFGSGTRLTVV.

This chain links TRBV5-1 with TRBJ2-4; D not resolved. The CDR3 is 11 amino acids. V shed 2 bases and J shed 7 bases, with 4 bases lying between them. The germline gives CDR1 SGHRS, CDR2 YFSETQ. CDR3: CASSLANIQYF. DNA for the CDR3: TGCGCCAGCAGCTTAGCGAACATTCAGTACTTC.

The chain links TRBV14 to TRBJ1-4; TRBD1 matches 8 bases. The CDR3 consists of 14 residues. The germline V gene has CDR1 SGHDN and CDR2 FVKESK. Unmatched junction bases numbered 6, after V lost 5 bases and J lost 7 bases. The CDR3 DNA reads TGTGCCAGCAGCTACTCAGGGGGCGGTGAAAAACTGTTTTTT. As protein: CASSYSGGGEKLFF. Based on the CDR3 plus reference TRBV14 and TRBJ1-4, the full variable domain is EAGVTQFPSHSVIEKGQTVTLRCDPISGHDNLYWYRRVMGKEIKFLLHFVKESKQDESGMPNNRFLAERTGGTYSTLKVQPAELEDSGVYFCASSYSGGGEKLFFGSGTQLSVL.

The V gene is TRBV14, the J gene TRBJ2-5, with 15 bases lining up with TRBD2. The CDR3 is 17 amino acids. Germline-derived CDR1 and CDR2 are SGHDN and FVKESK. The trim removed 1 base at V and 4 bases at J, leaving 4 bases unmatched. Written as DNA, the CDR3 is TGTGCCAGCAGCCAAGTCGGACTAGCGGGAGGGGGAGAGACCCAGTACTTC. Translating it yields CASSQVGLAGGGETQYF. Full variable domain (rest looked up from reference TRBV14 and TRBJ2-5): EAGVTQFPSHSVIEKGQTVTLRCDPISGHDNLYWYRRVMGKEIKFLLHFVKESKQDESGMPNNRFLAERTGGTYSTLKVQPAELEDSGVYFCASSQVGLAGGGETQYFGPGTRLLVL.

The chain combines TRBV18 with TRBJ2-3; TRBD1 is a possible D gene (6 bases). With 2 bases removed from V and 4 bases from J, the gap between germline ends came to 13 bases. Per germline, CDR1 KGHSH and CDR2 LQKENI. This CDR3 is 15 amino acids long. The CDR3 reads CASSPGGKRADTQYF. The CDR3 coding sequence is TGTGCCAGCTCACCAGGGGGCAAGCGCGCAGATACGCAGTATTTT.

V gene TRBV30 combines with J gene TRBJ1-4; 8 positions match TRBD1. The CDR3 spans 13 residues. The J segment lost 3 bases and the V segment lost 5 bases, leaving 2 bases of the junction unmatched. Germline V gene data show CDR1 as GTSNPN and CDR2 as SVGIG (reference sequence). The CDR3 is CAWGTGANEKLFF. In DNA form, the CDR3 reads TGTGCCTGGGGGACAGGCGCTAATGAAAAACTGTTTTTT.

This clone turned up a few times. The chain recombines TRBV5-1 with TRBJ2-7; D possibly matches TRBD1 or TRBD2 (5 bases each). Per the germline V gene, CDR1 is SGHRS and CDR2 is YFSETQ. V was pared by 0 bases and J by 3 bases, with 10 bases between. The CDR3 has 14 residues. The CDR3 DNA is TGCGCCAGCAGCTTGGAGGGACGGCTCTACGAGCAGTACTTC. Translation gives CASSLEGRLYEQYF.

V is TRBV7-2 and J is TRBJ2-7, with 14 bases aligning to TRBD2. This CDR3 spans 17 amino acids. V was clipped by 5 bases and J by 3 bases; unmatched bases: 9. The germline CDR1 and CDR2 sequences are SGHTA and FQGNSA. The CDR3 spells CASSPPGLAGEYYEQYF. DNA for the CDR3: TGTGCCAGCAGCCCCCCGGGACTAGCGGGAGAGTACTACGAGCAGTACTTC.

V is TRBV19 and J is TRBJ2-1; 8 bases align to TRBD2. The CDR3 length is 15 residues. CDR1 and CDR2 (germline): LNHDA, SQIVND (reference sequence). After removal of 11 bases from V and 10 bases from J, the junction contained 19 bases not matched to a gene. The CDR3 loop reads CAHARSGGGSGEQFF. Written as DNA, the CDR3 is TGTGCCCACGCGCGAAGCGGGGGAGGTTCAGGCGAGCAGTTCTTC.

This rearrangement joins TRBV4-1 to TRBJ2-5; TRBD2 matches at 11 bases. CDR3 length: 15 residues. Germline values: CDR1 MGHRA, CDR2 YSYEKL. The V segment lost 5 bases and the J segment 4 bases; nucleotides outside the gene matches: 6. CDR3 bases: TGCGCCAGCAGCGGCCTTGGACTAGCGGGAGAGACCCAGTACTTC. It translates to CASSGLGLAGETQYF.

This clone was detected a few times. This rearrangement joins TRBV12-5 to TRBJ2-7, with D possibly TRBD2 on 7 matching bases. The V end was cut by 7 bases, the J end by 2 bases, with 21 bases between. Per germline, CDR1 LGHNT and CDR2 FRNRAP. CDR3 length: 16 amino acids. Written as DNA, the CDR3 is TGTGCTAGTGATAGACGGGGGGACATTCTAACCTACGAGCAGTACTTC. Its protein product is CASDRRGDILTYEQYF.

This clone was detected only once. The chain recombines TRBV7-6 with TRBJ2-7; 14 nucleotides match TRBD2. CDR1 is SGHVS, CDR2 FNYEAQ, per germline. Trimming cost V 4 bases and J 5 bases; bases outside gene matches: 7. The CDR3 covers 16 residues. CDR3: CASSSTGTSGGNEQYF. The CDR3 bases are TGTGCCAGCAGCTCAACGGGGACTAGCGGGGGTAACGAGCAGTACTTC. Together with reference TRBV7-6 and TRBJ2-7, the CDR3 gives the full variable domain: GAGVSQSPRYKVTKRGQDVALRCDPISGHVSLYWYRQALGQGPEFLTYFNYEAQQDKSGLPNDRFSAERPEGSISTLTIQRTEQRDSAMYRCASSSTGTSGGNEQYFGPGTRLTVT.

As DNA, the CDR3 is TGCGCCAGCAGAAGGCAGACCGATAAATACAATGAGCAGTTCTTC. Protein: CASRRQTDKYNEQFF. V and J are TRBV5-1 and TRBJ2-1; no reliable D call. The length of the CDR3 is 15 residues. Trimming pared 5 bases from V and 4 bases from J, leaving 16 bases between. CDR1 and CDR2 (germline): SGHRS, YFSETQ. The full variable domain, its missing parts supplied by reference TRBV5-1 and TRBJ2-1, is KAGVTQTPRYLIKTRGQQVTLSCSPISGHRSVSWYQQTPGQGLQFLFEYFSETQRNKGNFPGRFSGRQFSNSRSEMNVSTLELGDSALYLCASRRQTDKYNEQFFGPGTRLTVL.

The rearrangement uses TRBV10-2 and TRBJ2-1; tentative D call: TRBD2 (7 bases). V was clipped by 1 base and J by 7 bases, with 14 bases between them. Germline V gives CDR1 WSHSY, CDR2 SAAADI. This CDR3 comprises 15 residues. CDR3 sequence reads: CASSEFGGQRNEQFF. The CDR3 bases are TGCGCCAGCAGTGAGTTCGGGGGGCAAAGGAATGAGCAGTTCTTC.

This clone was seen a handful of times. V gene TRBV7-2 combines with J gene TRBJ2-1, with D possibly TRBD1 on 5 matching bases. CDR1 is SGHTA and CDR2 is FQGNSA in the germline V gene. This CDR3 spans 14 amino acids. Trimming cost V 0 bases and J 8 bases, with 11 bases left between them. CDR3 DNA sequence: TGTGCCAGCAGCTTAGCCGGAACAGGACATGAGCAGTTCTTC. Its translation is CASSLAGTGHEQFF.

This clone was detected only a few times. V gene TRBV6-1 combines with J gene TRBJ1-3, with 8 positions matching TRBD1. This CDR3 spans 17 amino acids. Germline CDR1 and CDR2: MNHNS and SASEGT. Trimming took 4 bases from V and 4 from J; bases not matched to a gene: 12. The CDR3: CASSGRDRTISGNTIYF. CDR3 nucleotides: TGTGCCAGCAGTGGCCGGGACAGGACGATCTCCGGAAACACCATATATTTT.

CDR3 loop: CAISTTGANEKLFF. The CDR3 DNA sequence: TGTGCCATCAGCACGACAGGGGCTAATGAAAAACTGTTTTTT. This chain uses TRBV10-3 with TRBJ1-4, with TRBD1 matching over 8 bases. Germline V gene lookup returns CDR1 ENHRY and CDR2 SYGVKD. V trimming: 6 bases; J trimming: 3 bases; junction bases outside the gene matches: 3. The CDR3 is 14 residues long.

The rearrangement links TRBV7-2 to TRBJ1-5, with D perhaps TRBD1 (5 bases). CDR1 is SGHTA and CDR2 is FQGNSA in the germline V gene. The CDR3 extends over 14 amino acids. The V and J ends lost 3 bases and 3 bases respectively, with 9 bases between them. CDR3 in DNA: TGTGCCAGCAGCTTGGGGGGGGTCAATCAGCCCCAGCATTTT. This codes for CASSLGGVNQPQHF.

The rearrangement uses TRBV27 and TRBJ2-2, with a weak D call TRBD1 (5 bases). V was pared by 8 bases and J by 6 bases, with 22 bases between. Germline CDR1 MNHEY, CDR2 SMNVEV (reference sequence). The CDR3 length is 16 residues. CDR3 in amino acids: CASAPLGRIRSGELFF. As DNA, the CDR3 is TGTGCCAGCGCCCCCTTGGGGCGGATCCGGTCCGGGGAGCTGTTTTTT.

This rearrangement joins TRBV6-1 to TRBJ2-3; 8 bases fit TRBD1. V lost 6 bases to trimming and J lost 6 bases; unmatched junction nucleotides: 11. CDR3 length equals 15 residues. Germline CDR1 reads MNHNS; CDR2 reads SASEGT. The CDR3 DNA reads TGTGCCAGCAGCCAAAGGCCCTCAGGGGGCGATACGCAGTATTTT. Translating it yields CASSQRPSGGDTQYF.